This T cell receptor (beta chain) originates from a study of radiotherapy plus CTLA-4 blockade in lung cancer (dated by TCRdb to 2016 to 2019). For the wider study: Among the enrolled patients, roughly 19% had an objective response, and roughly 30% reached disease control.

Spanning cysteine to phenylalanine, the CDR3 consists of 13 amino acids. Here the CDR3 DNA is all that survives: 39 bases in frame from base 1. The germline V gene (reference sequence) yields LNHDA for CDR1 and SQIVND for CDR2. V and J are truncated by 1 base and 9 bases respectively, leaving an intervening sequence of 10 bases. Library preparation was by the immunoSEQ multiplex PCR assay. This is the immuneACCESS table as TCRdb keeps it, with only in-frame sequences that have V and J called. A part of the clones is gone; compared with another copy, unresolved V genes explain less than half, and the rest is unexplained. The sample table lists about 51,000 clones, roughly 77% of them with a count of one. Around 8.8% of the sample goes to the ten largest clones. What the work shows at the level of the full study, not this receptor alone: After treatment with radiotherapy and ipilimumab, TCR clones that originated in tumors expanded in peripheral blood. The strongest predictors of response, as reported, were early dynamic changes in blood T cell clones along with a rise in serum interferon-beta after radiation.

The study tested focal radiation therapy combined with CTLA-4 blockade (ipilimumab) in patients with chemo-refractory metastatic non-small-cell lung cancer. Comments on this clone: Its antigen remains unidentified. Per-base quality was not reported, and no clone a single base away is much larger than it.

This sequence was found in a human donor with non-small cell lung cancer who had a complete response to radiotherapy plus ipilimumab. This chain joins TRBV19 to TRBJ2-1; TRBD2 might be the D gene, on 6 matching bases. This specimen was peripheral blood, taken from a patient treated with radiotherapy plus ipilimumab. CDR3 region: CASSIAQGGEQFF. The nucleotide sequence is TGTGCCAGTAGTATAGCTCAGGGAGGTGAGCAGTTCTTC.